This entry lists 2 T cell receptor beta chains sequenced from one sample in a study of cytomegalovirus exposure and HLA in healthy donors. Both 60 Vbeta primers and 13 Jbeta primers went into the PCR. Sequenced by immunoSEQ multiplex PCR; TCRdb stores in-frame clones only, minus some. The table includes about 200,000 clones, about 78% detected once. The sequencing sample was made of PBMCs. The receptor set was obtained from a woman in her 30s in good health and CMV-seronegative.

The chain is built from TRBV10-1 and TRBJ2-3; 12 positions match TRBD2. The V gene's germline CDR1 is WNHNN and CDR2 SYGVQD (reference sequence). The CDR3 totals 15 residues. V dropped 2 bases and J dropped 3; count of bases not matched to a gene: 0. The CDR3 here is CASSEGLAGTDTQYF. CDR3 in DNA: TGCGCCAGCAGTGAGGGACTAGCGGGAACAGATACGCAGTATTTT.

This clone came up a few times. The V gene is TRBV5-1, the J gene TRBJ2-1; perhaps TRBD2 as D (6 bases). Trimming pared 1 base from V and 2 bases from J, leaving 13 bases between. CDR3 length: 16 amino acids. The germline CDR1 and CDR2 sequences are SGHRS and YFSETQ. This chain's CDR3 is CASSLISGRAYNEQFF. The CDR3 DNA is TGCGCCAGCAGCTTGATATCCGGGAGAGCCTACAATGAGCAGTTCTTC.